This T cell receptor (beta chain) was profiled in a study of neoadjuvant anti-PD-1 for oral cavity cancer. Study context: Around day 43, patients without progression received a fourth nivolumab dose before surgery.

Most PBMC samples had 450 to 500 ng input DNA in six replicates. Profiled with immunoSEQ multiplex PCR; TCRdb holds only in-frame clones, not every one. The sample lists around 70,000 clones; approximately 84% were seen once. Regarding the study as a whole: TCR analyses covered only a few patients per response group.

Sample time point: after neoadjuvant nivolumab, at surgical resection. Stage II-IVA oral cavity squamous cell carcinoma was new and untreated by systemic or radiation therapy. About this clone: The antigen remains unidentified.

The material was PBMCs, obtained after nivolumab (anti-PD-1) treatment. The TCR originated in a person aged 35 to 85 with oral cavity squamous cell carcinoma.

The CDR3: CASSQGLAGGYTQYF. In nucleotides, the CDR3 is TGCGCCAGCAGCCAAGGACTAGCGGGAGGATATACGCAGTATTTT. The V call is TRBV4-1, the J call TRBJ2-3, with TRBD2 identical over 13 bases. V trimming: 1 base; J trimming: 7 bases; junction bases outside the gene matches: 2. This CDR3 comprises 15 residues. Germline CDR1 is MGHRA and CDR2 is YSYEKL.